A selection of T cell receptor beta chains follows, all from one sample in a study of blood T cell dynamics during melanoma immunotherapy. Some clones are missing from TCRdb's copy, which holds only in-frame ones; the method was immunoSEQ multiplex PCR. The data show 8,000 to 13,000 clones, with around 83% seen just once and 8% to 10% held by the top ten. The input for sequencing was blood, taken from a patient treated with checkpoint blockade. Receptor source: a human donor with melanoma. Both conserved end residues are part of each CDR3. The D gene is left open where the match is weak. The size field is filled for only some rows; it gives once, few, many or a size class.

v_call: TRBV25-1
j_call: TRBJ1-1
clone_size: -
d_call: -
cdr3_aa: CASSVGSLPGTEAFF
cdr3_nt: TGTGCCAGCAGTGTAGGAAGCCTCCCGGGCACTGAAGCTTTCTTT

v_call: TRBV7-8
j_call: TRBJ1-1
clone_size: once
d_call: TRBD1
cdr3_aa: CASSLQTGTNTEAFF
cdr3_nt: TGTGCCAGCAGCCTGCAGACAGGGACGAACACTGAAGCTTTCTTT

v_call: TRBV19
j_call: TRBJ2-2
clone_size: -
d_call: TRBD2
cdr3_aa: CASRLLAGVTGELFF
cdr3_nt: TGTGCCAGTAGGTTGTTAGCGGGTGTCACCGGGGAGCTGTTTTTT

v_call: TRBV15
j_call: TRBJ2-7
clone_size: -
d_call: TRBD1
cdr3_aa: CATSSRWTGMVYEQYF
cdr3_nt: TGTGCCACCAGCTCCCGATGGACAGGGATGGTTTACGAGCAGTACTTC

v_call: TRBV13
j_call: TRBJ2-6
clone_size: -
d_call: -
cdr3_aa: CASSLDTGNGANVLTF
cdr3_nt: TGTGCCAGCAGCTTGGATACAGGGAATGGGGCCAACGTCCTGACTTTC

v_call: TRBV5-1
j_call: TRBJ2-4
clone_size: -
d_call: -
cdr3_aa: CASSPGLVSGRNIQYF
cdr3_nt: TGCGCCAGCAGCCCGGGTTTGGTATCGGGTAGAAACATTCAGTACTTC

v_call: TRBV6-4
j_call: TRBJ1-2
clone_size: -
d_call: -
cdr3_aa: CASSREGQGVYGYTF
cdr3_nt: TGTGCCAGCAGTCGCGAAGGTCAGGGAGTGTATGGCTACACCTTC

v_call: TRBV4-1
j_call: TRBJ1-5
clone_size: -
d_call: -
cdr3_aa: CASSQEGRGGFSDYQPQHF
cdr3_nt: TGCGCCAGCAGCCAAGAAGGCAGGGGCGGATTTTCGGACTATCAGCCCCAGCATTTT

v_call: TRBV7-6
j_call: TRBJ1-3
clone_size: -
d_call: -
cdr3_aa: CASSLSLDSGNTIYF
cdr3_nt: TGTGCCAGCAGCTTATCGCTAGACTCTGGAAACACCATATATTTT

v_call: TRBV28
j_call: TRBJ1-2
clone_size: -
d_call: -
cdr3_aa: CASRPYPPGRARSNYGYTF
cdr3_nt: TGTGCCAGCAGACCTTATCCTCCAGGGAGGGCACGGTCTAACTATGGCTACACCTTC

v_call: TRBV2
j_call: TRBJ2-7
clone_size: -
d_call: -
cdr3_aa: CASSEGRTYEQYF
cdr3_nt: TGTGCCAGCAGTGAAGGCCGGACCTACGAGCAGTACTTC

v_call: TRBV5-6
j_call: TRBJ2-5
clone_size: -
d_call: -
cdr3_aa: CASSLQRTFQETQYF
cdr3_nt: TGTGCCAGCAGCTTGCAACGGACTTTTCAAGAGACCCAGTACTTC

v_call: TRBV6-5
j_call: TRBJ2-1
clone_size: -
d_call: -
cdr3_aa: CASSNEGFAGSEQFF
cdr3_nt: TGTGCCAGCAGTAACGAAGGATTTGCGGGTAGTGAGCAGTTCTTC

v_call: TRBV4-1
j_call: TRBJ2-7
clone_size: few
d_call: -
cdr3_aa: CASSQFFPLRIDEQYF
cdr3_nt: TGCGCCAGCAGCCAGTTTTTCCCCCTGCGCATCGACGAGCAGTACTTC

v_call: TRBV29-1
j_call: TRBJ1-1
clone_size: once
d_call: -
cdr3_aa: CSVEEVANTEAFF
cdr3_nt: TGCAGCGTTGAAGAAGTAGCGAACACTGAAGCTTTCTTT

v_call: TRBV27
j_call: TRBJ2-1
clone_size: -
d_call: TRBD2
cdr3_aa: CASSLSPLLAGLSYNEQFF
cdr3_nt: TGTGCCAGCAGTTTATCCCCCCTCCTAGCGGGATTATCCTACAATGAGCAGTTCTTC

v_call: TRBV6-1
j_call: TRBJ2-4
clone_size: -
d_call: TRBD1
cdr3_aa: CASSDALGSGGRNIQYF
cdr3_nt: TGTGCCAGCAGTGACGCGTTGGGGTCAGGGGGCAGAAACATTCAGTACTTC

v_call: TRBV11-2
j_call: TRBJ2-3
clone_size: -
d_call: TRBD2
cdr3_aa: CASSRSGGPADTQYF
cdr3_nt: TGTGCCAGCAGTCGTAGCGGGGGGCCCGCGGATACGCAGTATTTT

v_call: TRBV5-1
j_call: TRBJ2-7
clone_size: -
d_call: TRBD2
cdr3_aa: CASSFTSGSLYEQYF
cdr3_nt: TGCGCCAGCAGCTTCACTAGCGGGAGCCTCTACGAGCAGTACTTC

v_call: TRBV7-2
j_call: TRBJ1-2
clone_size: -
d_call: -
cdr3_aa: CASSPSGDGYTF
cdr3_nt: TGTGCCAGCAGCCCATCCGGGGATGGCTACACCTTC

v_call: TRBV7-2
j_call: TRBJ2-3
clone_size: once
d_call: -
cdr3_aa: CASSLSYGGGTDTQYF
cdr3_nt: TGTGCCAGCAGCTTATCCTACGGGGGCGGCACAGATACGCAGTATTTT

v_call: TRBV5-1
j_call: TRBJ1-3
clone_size: -
d_call: -
cdr3_aa: CASSSDIGNTIYF
cdr3_nt: TGCGCCAGCAGCTCGGACATTGGAAACACCATATATTTT

v_call: TRBV10-2
j_call: TRBJ1-2
clone_size: medium-sized
d_call: -
cdr3_aa: CASADGPNYGYTF
cdr3_nt: TGCGCCAGCGCCGACGGGCCTAACTATGGCTACACCTTC

v_call: TRBV23-1
j_call: TRBJ1-4
clone_size: -
d_call: -
cdr3_aa: CASSQSVCVNEKLFF
cdr3_nt: TGCGCCAGCAGTCAATCCGTCTGCGTTAATGAAAAACTGTTTTTT

v_call: TRBV2
j_call: TRBJ2-7
clone_size: -
d_call: TRBD1
cdr3_aa: CASSEVGVGTGAYEQYF
cdr3_nt: TGTGCCAGCAGTGAAGTGGGGGTAGGGACAGGAGCCTACGAGCAGTACTTC

v_call: TRBV7-9
j_call: TRBJ1-6
clone_size: once
d_call: -
cdr3_aa: CASSPENLANSPLHF
cdr3_nt: TGTGCCAGCAGCCCAGAAAATTTAGCTAATTCACCCCTCCACTTT

v_call: TRBV7-2
j_call: TRBJ2-7
clone_size: -
d_call: -
cdr3_aa: CASSLEDRPSYEQYF
cdr3_nt: TGTGCCAGCAGCTTAGAGGACCGACCCTCCTACGAGCAGTACTTC

v_call: TRBV5-4
j_call: TRBJ1-2
clone_size: -
d_call: -
cdr3_aa: CASSSEDVLSYTF
cdr3_nt: TGTGCCAGCAGCTCCGAGGACGTTTTGAGCTACACCTTC

v_call: TRBV28
j_call: TRBJ2-7
clone_size: -
d_call: TRBD1
cdr3_aa: CASSQTGVLAYEQYF
cdr3_nt: TGTGCCAGCAGTCAGACAGGGGTTCTCGCCTACGAGCAGTACTTC

v_call: TRBV27
j_call: TRBJ1-4
clone_size: -
d_call: -
cdr3_aa: CASSLPGGKLFF
cdr3_nt: TGTGCCAGCAGTTTACCCGGGGGAAAACTGTTTTTT

v_call: TRBV11-3
j_call: TRBJ2-1
clone_size: -
d_call: TRBD2
cdr3_aa: CASSLHSGSGGLYEQFF
cdr3_nt: TGTGCCAGCAGCCTTCATAGTGGTAGCGGGGGATTATATGAGCAGTTCTTC

v_call: TRBV13
j_call: TRBJ2-3
clone_size: -
d_call: -
cdr3_aa: CASSKRDIRTDTQYF
cdr3_nt: TGTGCCAGCAGCAAACGGGACATACGCACAGATACGCAGTATTTT

v_call: TRBV30
j_call: TRBJ1-1
clone_size: -
d_call: -
cdr3_aa: CAWGPGAEAFF
cdr3_nt: TGTGCCTGGGGCCCAGGAGCTGAAGCTTTCTTT